This TCR beta chain was recovered during a study of blood T cell repertoires in COVID-19. Study in general: The analysed material was cDNA or gDNA that came from T cells, B-cell-depleted T cells, or PBMCs.

Original handling: Reference gene primers were amplified, and this amplification served to estimate nucleated cell counts. Some clones are missing from TCRdb's copy, which holds only in-frame ones; the method was immunoSEQ multiplex PCR. For V, J and clone size, that table is used; D and trimming come from the DNA. Of roughly 49,000 clones in the sample, roughly 91% are singletons; the top ten hold over 5%. The CDR3 totals 15 residues. V lost 3 bases, J lost 3 bases, and 12 bases lay in between. Per germline, CDR1 GTSNPN and CDR2 SVGIG (reference sequence). The sequence was obtained from a man aged 50-59 years with active COVID-19. The sample consisted of peripheral blood. The rearrangement joins TRBV30 to TRBJ2-6; TRBD1 might be the D (5 bases). Here the CDR3 reads CAWRRIGVGANVLTF. Here the CDR3 DNA reads TGTGCCTGGAGAAGAATAGGGGTTGGGGCCAACGTCCTGACTTTC.